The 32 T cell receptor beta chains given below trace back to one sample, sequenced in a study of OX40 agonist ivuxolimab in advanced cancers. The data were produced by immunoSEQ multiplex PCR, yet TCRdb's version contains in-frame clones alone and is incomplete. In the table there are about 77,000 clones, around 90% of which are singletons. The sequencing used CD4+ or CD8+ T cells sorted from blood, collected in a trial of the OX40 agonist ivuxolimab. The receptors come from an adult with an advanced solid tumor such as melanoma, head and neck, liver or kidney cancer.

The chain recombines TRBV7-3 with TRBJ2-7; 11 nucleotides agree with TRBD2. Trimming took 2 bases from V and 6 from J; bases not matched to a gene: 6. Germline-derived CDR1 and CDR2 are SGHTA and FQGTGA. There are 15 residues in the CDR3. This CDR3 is CASSLETSGTGEQYF. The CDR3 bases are TGTGCCAGCAGCTTAGAGACTAGCGGGACGGGCGAGCAGTACTTC.

The CDR3: CASSESAHEQFF. The CDR3 DNA reads TGTGCCAGCAGTGAATCAGCGCACGAGCAGTTCTTC. This chain uses TRBV2 with TRBJ2-1; D remains ambiguous. Germline V gives CDR1 SNHLY, CDR2 FYNNEI. V lost 2 bases to trimming and J lost 10 bases, with 9 bases between them. The length of the CDR3 is 12 residues.

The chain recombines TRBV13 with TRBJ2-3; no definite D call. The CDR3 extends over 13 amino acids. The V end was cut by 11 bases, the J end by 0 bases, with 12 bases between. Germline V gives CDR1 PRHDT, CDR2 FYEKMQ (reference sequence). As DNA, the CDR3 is TGTGCCGAGGACCCACATAGCACAGATACGCAGTATTTT. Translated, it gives CAEDPHSTDTQYF.

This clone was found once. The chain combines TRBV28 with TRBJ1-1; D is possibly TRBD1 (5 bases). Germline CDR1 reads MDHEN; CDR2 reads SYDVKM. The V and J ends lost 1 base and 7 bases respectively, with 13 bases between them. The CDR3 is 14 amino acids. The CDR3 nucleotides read TGTGCCAGCAGTTTATTCCGGGGTGGGGGTGAAGCTTTCTTT. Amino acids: CASSLFRGGGEAFF.

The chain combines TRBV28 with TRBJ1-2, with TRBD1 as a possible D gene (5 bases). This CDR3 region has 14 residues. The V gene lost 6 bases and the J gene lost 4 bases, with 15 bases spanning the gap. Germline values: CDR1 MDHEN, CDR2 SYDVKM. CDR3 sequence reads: CASRLAGAVYGYTF. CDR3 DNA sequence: TGTGCCAGCAGACTAGCCGGGGCGGTCTATGGCTACACCTTC.

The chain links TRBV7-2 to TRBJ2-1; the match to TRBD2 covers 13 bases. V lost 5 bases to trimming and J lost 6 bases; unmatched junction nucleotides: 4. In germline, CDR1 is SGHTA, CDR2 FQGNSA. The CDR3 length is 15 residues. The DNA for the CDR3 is TGTGCCAGCAGCAAGACTAGCGGGAGGCTCAATGAGCAGTTCTTC. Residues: CASSKTSGRLNEQFF. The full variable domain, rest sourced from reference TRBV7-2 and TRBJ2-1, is GAGVSQSPSNKVTEKGKDVELRCDPISGHTALYWYRQSLGQGLEFLIYFQGNSAPDKSGLPSDRFSAERTGGSVSTLTIQRTQQEDSAVYLCASSKTSGRLNEQFFGPGTRLTVL.

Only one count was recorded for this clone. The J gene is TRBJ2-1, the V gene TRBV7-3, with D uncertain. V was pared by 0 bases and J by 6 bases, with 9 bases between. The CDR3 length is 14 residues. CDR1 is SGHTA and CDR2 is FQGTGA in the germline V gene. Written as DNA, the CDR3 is TGTGCCAGCAGCTTAACATTAGGCAGCAATGAGCAGTTCTTC. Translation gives CASSLTLGSNEQFF.

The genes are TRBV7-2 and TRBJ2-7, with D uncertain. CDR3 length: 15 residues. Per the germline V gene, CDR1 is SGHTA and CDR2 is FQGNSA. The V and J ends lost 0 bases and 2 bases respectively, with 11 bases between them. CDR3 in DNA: TGTGCCAGCAGCTTAGCGCGAACAGCTCCCTACGAGCAGTACTTC. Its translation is CASSLARTAPYEQYF.

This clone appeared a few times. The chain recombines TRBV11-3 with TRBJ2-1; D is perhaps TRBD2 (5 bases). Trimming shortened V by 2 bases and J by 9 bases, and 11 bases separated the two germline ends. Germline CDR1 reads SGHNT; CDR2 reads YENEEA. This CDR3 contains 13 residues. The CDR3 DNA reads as TGTGCCAGCAGCTTAACTACTAGAGGTGAGCAGTTCTTC. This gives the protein CASSLTTRGEQFF. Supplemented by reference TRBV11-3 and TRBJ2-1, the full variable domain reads EAGVVQSPRYKIIEKKQPVAFWCNPISGHNTLYWYLQNLGQGPELLIRYENEEAVDDSQLPKDRFSAERLKGVDSTLKIQPAELGDSAVYLCASSLTTRGEQFFGPGTRLTVL.

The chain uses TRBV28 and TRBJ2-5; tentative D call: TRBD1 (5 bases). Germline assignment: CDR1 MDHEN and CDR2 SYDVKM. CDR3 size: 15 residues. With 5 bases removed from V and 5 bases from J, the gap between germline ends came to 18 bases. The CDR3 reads CASSPAGQGWETQYF. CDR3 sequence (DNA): TGTGCCAGCAGTCCCGCCGGACAAGGCTGGGAGACCCAGTACTTC.

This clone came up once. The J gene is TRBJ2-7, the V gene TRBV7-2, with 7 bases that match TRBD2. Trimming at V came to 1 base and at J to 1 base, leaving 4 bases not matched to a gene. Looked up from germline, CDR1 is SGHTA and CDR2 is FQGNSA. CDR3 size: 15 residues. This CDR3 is CASSLGGGLSYEQYF. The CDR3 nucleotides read TGTGCCAGCAGCTTAGGGGGGGGTCTTTCCTACGAGCAGTACTTC.

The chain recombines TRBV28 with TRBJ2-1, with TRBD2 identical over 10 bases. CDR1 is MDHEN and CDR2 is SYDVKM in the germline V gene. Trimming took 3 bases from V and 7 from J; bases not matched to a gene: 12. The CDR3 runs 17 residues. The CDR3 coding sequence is TGTGCCAGCAGTTTTCTCGGCTCTAGCGGGAGTGGTAATGAGCAGTTCTTC. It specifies CASSFLGSSGSGNEQFF.

The DNA for the CDR3 is TGTGCCAGCAGCCTAGAAGGGGGCCTTAGGGAGACCCAGTACTTC. As protein: CASSLEGGLRETQYF. The chain links TRBV7-9 to TRBJ2-5, with 7 positions matching TRBD1. Germline CDR1 reads SEHNR; CDR2 reads FQNEAQ (reference sequence). The CDR3 loop spans 15 amino acids. Trimming took 5 bases from V and 5 from J; bases not matched to a gene: 11.

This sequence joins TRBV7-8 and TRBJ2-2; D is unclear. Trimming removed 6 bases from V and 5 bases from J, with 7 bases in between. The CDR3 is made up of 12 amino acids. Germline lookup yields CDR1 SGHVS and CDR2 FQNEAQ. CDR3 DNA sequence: TGTGCCAGCAGGTACGAGACCGGGGAGCTGTTTTTT. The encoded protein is CASRYETGELFF.

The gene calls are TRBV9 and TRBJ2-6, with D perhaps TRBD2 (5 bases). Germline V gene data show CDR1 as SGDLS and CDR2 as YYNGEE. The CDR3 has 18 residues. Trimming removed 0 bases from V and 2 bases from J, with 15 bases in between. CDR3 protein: CASSVGLRTGTGANVLTF. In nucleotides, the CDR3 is TGTGCCAGCAGCGTAGGGTTGAGGACTGGAACTGGGGCCAACGTCCTGACTTTC.

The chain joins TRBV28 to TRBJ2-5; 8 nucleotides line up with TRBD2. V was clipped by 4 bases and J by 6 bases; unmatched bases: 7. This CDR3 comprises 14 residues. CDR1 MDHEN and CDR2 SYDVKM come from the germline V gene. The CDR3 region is CASSSSGSRQTQYF. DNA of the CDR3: TGTGCCAGCAGTTCCAGCGGGAGTCGGCAGACCCAGTACTTC.

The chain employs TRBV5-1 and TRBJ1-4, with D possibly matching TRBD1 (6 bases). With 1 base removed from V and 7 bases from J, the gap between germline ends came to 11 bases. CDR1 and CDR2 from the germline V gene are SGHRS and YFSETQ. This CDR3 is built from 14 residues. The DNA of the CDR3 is TGCGCCAGCAGCTTGATGACAGGCGGTGAAAAACTGTTTTTT. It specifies CASSLMTGGEKLFF.

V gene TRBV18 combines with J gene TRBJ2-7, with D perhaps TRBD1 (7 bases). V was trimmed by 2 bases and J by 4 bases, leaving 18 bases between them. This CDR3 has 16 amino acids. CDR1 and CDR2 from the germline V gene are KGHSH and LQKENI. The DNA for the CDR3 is TGTGCCAGCTCACCAGGGGGACAGACTAGGGTTTACGAGCAGTACTTC. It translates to CASSPGGQTRVYEQYF.

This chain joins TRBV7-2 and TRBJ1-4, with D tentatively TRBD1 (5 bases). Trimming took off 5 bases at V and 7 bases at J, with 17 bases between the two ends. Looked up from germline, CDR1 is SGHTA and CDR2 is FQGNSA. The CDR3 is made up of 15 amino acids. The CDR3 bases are TGTGCCAGCAGCAAGGCGCGGCAGGGTCGTGAAAAACTGTTTTTT. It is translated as CASSKARQGREKLFF.

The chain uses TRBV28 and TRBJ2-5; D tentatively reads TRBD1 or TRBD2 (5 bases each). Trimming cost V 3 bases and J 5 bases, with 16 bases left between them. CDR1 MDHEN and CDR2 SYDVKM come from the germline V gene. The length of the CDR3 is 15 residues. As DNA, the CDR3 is TGTGCCAGCAGTTTGGCCGGGGCCGCCGGGGAGACCCAGTACTTC. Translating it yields CASSLAGAAGETQYF.

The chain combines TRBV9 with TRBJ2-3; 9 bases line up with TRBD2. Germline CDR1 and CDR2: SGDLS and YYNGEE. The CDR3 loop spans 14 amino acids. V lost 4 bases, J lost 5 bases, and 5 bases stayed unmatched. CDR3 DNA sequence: TGTGCCAGCAGCACGGGACTAGCTTTAGATACGCAGTATTTT. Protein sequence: CASSTGLALDTQYF.

This CDR3 reads CASTKASTDTQYF. Here the CDR3 DNA reads TGTGCCAGCACCAAGGCGAGCACAGATACGCAGTATTTT. The rearrangement links TRBV11-3 to TRBJ2-3; D not certain. Per germline, CDR1 SGHNT and CDR2 YENEEA. Trimming removed 7 bases at V and 0 bases at J, with 8 bases between. This CDR3 is 13 amino acids long.

The CDR3 spells CASSPGLAGVDEQFF. The CDR3, as DNA: TGTGCCAGCAGCCCGGGACTAGCGGGAGTTGATGAGCAGTTCTTC. The V and J genes are TRBV7-9 and TRBJ2-1; 14 nucleotides line up with TRBD2. The CDR3 has 15 residues. V was pared by 5 bases and J by 8 bases, with 5 bases of the junction left unmatched. Germline assignment: CDR1 SEHNR and CDR2 FQNEAQ (reference sequence). The variable domain in full, completed from reference TRBV7-9 and TRBJ2-1, reads DTGVSQNPRHKITKRGQNVTFRCDPISEHNRLYWYRQTLGQGPEFLTYFQNEAQLEKSRLLSDRFSAERPKGSFSTLEIQRTEQGDSAMYLCASSPGLAGVDEQFFGPGTRLTVL.

Here the CDR3 reads CASSRPQGLGEQYF. For the CDR3, the DNA is TGTGCCAGCAGCCGGCCCCAGGGGCTCGGGGAGCAGTACTTC. The chain links TRBV5-4 to TRBJ2-5; a possible D gene is TRBD1 (6 bases). Trimming stripped 4 bases from V and 11 bases from J, with 21 bases between. This CDR3 has 14 amino acids. Germline assignment: CDR1 SGHNT and CDR2 YYREEE (reference sequence).

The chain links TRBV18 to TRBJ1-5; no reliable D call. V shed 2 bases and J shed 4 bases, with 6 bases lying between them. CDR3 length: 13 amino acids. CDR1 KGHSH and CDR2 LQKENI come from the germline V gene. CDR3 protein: CASSPAENQPQHF. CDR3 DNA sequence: TGTGCCAGCTCACCAGCCGAAAATCAGCCCCAGCATTTT.

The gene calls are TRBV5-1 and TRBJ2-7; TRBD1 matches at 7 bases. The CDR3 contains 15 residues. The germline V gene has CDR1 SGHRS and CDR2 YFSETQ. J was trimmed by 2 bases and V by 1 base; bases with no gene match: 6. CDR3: CASSLPRQGAYEQYF. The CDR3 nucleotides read TGCGCCAGCAGCTTGCCCCGACAGGGCGCCTACGAGCAGTACTTC.

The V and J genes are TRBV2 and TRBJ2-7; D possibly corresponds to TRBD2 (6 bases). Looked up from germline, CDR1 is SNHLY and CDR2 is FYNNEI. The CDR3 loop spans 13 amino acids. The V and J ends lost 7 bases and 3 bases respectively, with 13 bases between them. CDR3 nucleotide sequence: TGTGCCAGCAACTCAGCGGGCCTCTACGAGCAGTACTTC. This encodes CASNSAGLYEQYF.

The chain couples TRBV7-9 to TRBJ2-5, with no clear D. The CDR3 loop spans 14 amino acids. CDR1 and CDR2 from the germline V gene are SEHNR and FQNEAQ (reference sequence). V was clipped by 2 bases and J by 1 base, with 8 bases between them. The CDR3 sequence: CASSLSRTQETQYF. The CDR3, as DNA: TGTGCCAGCAGCTTATCACGGACCCAAGAGACCCAGTACTTC.

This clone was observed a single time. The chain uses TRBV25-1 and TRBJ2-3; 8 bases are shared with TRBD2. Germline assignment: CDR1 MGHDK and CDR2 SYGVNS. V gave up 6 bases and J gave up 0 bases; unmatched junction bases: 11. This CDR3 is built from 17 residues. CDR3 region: CASSALGLATSTDTQYF. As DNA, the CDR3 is TGTGCCAGCAGCGCCCTCGGACTAGCAACTAGCACAGATACGCAGTATTTT.

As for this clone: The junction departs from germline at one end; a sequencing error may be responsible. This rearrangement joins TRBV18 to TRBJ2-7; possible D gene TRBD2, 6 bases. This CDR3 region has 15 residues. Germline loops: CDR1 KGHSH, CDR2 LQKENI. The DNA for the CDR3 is TGTGCCAGCTCCCCACCGGGACTTACCCGTAGTGAGCAGTACTTC. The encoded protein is CASSPPGLTRSEQYF.

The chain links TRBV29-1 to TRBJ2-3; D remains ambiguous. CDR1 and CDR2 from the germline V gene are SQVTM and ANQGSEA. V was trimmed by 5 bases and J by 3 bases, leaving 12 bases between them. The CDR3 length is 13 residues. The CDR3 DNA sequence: TGCAGCGTTTCGAAGTATGAGACAGATACGCAGTATTTT. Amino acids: CSVSKYETDTQYF.

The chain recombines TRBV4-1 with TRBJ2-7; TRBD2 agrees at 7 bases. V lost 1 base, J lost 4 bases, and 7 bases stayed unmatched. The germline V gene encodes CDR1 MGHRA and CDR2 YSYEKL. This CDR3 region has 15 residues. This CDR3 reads CASSQAAGVSYEQYF. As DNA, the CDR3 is TGCGCCAGCAGCCAAGCGGCGGGAGTGTCTTACGAGCAGTACTTC.